This passage covers 17 T cell receptor beta chains from one sample sequenced in a study of human T cells and chemical hapten exposure. TCRdb called the RACE reads again in MiXCR, with one record for every CDR3 protein. The sample holds tens of thousands of distinct CDR3 sequences; 9.5% to 11% are singletons and the top ten take 2.2%. Time point specified: patch test 2, 6 weeks after DPC sensitization. Treatment: therapeutic diphenylcyclopropenone sensitization with weekly scalp DPC. The sequenced sample was whole blood, obtained in connection with sensitization to the hapten diphenylcyclopropenone (DPC). The receptor source for this set is a man aged 40-49 years with alopecia areata. Some clones in this sample may be carry-over from other donors' samples.

This clonotype has more than one count but fewer than ten. This sequence joins TRBV29-1 and TRBJ1-4, with 8 bases identical to TRBD1. The junction had 5 bases not matched to a gene; V was cut back by 4 bases and J by 7 bases. Germline CDR1 reads SQVTM; CDR2 reads ANQGSEA. The CDR3 contains 13 residues. The CDR3 sequence: CSVVGQGGEKLFF. The DNA of the CDR3 is TGCAGCGTTGTCGGACAGGGAGGTGAAAAACTGTTTTTT. Full variable domain (remainder filled in from reference TRBV29-1 and TRBJ1-4): SAVISQKPSRDICQRGTSLTIQCQVDSQVTMMFWYRQQPGQSLTLIATANQGSEATYESGFVIDKFPISRPNLTFSTLTVSNMSPEDSSIYLCSVVGQGGEKLFFGSGTQLSVL.

V and J are TRBV6-6 and TRBJ1-1; a weak D match, TRBD1 (5 bases). CDR1 is MNHNY, CDR2 SVGAGI, per germline (reference sequence). CDR3 length: 16 residues. The V and J ends lost 7 bases and 3 bases respectively, with 21 bases between them. In DNA, the CDR3 is TGTGCCAGCACTTCGGGGCGGGCACTAGTAGACACTGAAGCTTTCTTT. Amino acid sequence: CASTSGRALVDTEAFF.

CDR3 sequence reads: CASSQGDRSTDTQYF. CDR3 bases: TGCGCCAGCAGCCAAGGGGACAGAAGCACAGATACGCAGTATTTT. The chain has TRBV4-1 and TRBJ2-3, with TRBD1 identical over 7 bases. Germline loops: CDR1 MGHRA, CDR2 YSYEKL. Trimming took 1 base from V and 0 from J; bases not matched to a gene: 1. The CDR3 contains 15 residues.

In its sample, this clonotype was seen a few times. This chain connects TRBV7-2 to TRBJ1-3; D unclear. The V end was cut by 2 bases, the J end by 7 bases, with 3 bases between. Per the germline V gene, CDR1 is SGHTA and CDR2 is FQGNSA. CDR3 size: 11 residues. CDR3 sequence (DNA): TGTGCCAGCAGCTTACGGAACACCATATATTTT. Protein sequence: CASSLRNTIYF.

V and J are TRBV21-1 and TRBJ2-2; TRBD1 was called by the table and not checked on the DNA. TRBV21-1 is labeled a pseudogene. This CDR3 has 16 residues. CDR3 coding DNA: TGTGCCAGCAGCCCCACAGGGTGCCCGAACACCGGGGAGCTGTTTTTT. It encodes CASSPTGCPNTGELFF.

The chain employs TRBV6-5 and TRBJ2-1; a weak D match, TRBD2 (6 bases). V was shortened by 6 bases and J by 2 bases, with 11 bases between the two germline ends. The CDR3 is 14 amino acids. The germline V gene encodes CDR1 MNHEY and CDR2 SVGAGI. The CDR3 DNA is TGTGCCAGCAGAGCCGGGAGCCCCTACAATGAGCAGTTCTTC. Encoded protein: CASRAGSPYNEQFF.

V gene TRBV11-1 combines with J gene TRBJ2-5; 9 bases map to TRBD2. This CDR3 has 13 residues. The germline V gene has CDR1 SGHAT and CDR2 FQDESV (reference sequence). V shed 9 bases, J shed 1 base, and the junction held 3 bases outside the gene matches. The CDR3 sequence: CARLAGLQETQYF. The CDR3 coding sequence is TGTGCCAGACTAGCGGGTCTCCAAGAGACCCAGTACTTC.

This clonotype showed up just a few times. V gene TRBV7-6 combines with J gene TRBJ2-7, with a tentative D call TRBD1 (6 bases). Per germline, CDR1 SGHVS and CDR2 FNYEAQ. This CDR3 comprises 15 residues. V was pared by 7 bases and J by 2 bases, with 18 bases between. The CDR3, as DNA: TGTGCCAGCACGCCTCAAGGACAGCGACCCTACGAGCAGTACGTC. Its translation is CASTPQGQRPYEQYV.

This clonotype showed up just once. The chain employs TRBV5-4 and TRBJ2-3; 12 bases agree with TRBD2. The CDR3 length is 18 residues. Per the germline V gene, CDR1 is SGHNT and CDR2 is YYREEE (reference sequence). V gave up 1 base and J gave up 2 bases; unmatched junction bases: 8. The CDR3 sequence: CASSLKLAGGPFTDTQYF. In DNA form, the CDR3 reads TGTGCCAGCAGCTTGAAGCTAGCGGGAGGGCCGTTCACAGATACGCAGTATTTT.

The sample holds a few counts of this clonotype. The chain carries TRBV7-6 and TRBJ2-3; 9 bases map to TRBD2. This CDR3 comprises 15 residues. Trimming took 6 bases from V and 4 from J; bases not matched to a gene: 8. Germline CDR1 SGHVS, CDR2 FNYEAQ. CDR3 sequence reads: CASSRAGGLADTQYF. In nucleotides, the CDR3 is TGTGCCAGCAGTAGAGCGGGAGGTCTGGCAGATACGCAGTATTTT.

This chain uses TRBV7-2 with TRBJ2-5; possibly TRBD2 for D (5 bases). From germline, CDR1 is SGHTA and CDR2 FQGNSA. V dropped 2 bases and J dropped 3 bases, with 10 bases sitting between them. The CDR3 runs to 14 residues. CDR3 region: CASSLRRAKETQYF. DNA of the CDR3: TGTGCCAGCAGCTTAAGGCGGGCGAAAGAGACCCAGTACTTC.

In this sample, this clonotype turned up many times. The CDR3 nucleotides are TGCAGTCTGTCGGACAGGGGCACAGATACGCAGTATTTT. Translation gives CSLSDRGTDTQYF. The chain is built from TRBV29-1 and TRBJ2-3; 8 nucleotides agree with TRBD1. The CDR3 extends over 13 amino acids. Germline lookup yields CDR1 SQVTM and CDR2 ANQGSEA.

About this clonotype: This is likely a read error, given that the CDR3 carries no conserved phenylalanine or tryptophan at its end. V usage is TRBV15 and J usage is TRBJ2-3; TRBD1 might be the D (6 bases). The CDR3 consists of 17 residues. V was trimmed by 5 bases and J by 0 bases, leaving 18 bases between them. The germline V gene encodes CDR1 LNHNV and CDR2 YYDKDF (reference sequence). The CDR3 loop reads CATSLRMGARSTDTQYL. CDR3 sequence (DNA): TGTGCCACCAGCCTTCGAATGGGGGCACGGAGCACAGATACGCAGTATCTT.

The chain joins TRBV29-1 to TRBJ2-6, with D maybe TRBD2 (7 bases). Per the germline V gene, CDR1 is SQVTM and CDR2 is ANQGSEA. V lost 6 bases and J 5 bases, leaving 14 bases between the germline ends. CDR3 length: 14 amino acids. CDR3 sequence: CSVKGRGRANVLTF. The CDR3 DNA is TGCAGCGTGAAGGGGAGGGGGAGGGCCAACGTCCTGACTTTC.

The J gene is TRBJ2-2, the V gene TRBV18; D is undetermined. V was shortened by 3 bases and J by 3 bases, with 11 bases between the two germline ends. This CDR3 has 15 amino acids. CDR1 is KGHSH and CDR2 is LQKENI in the germline V gene. The CDR3 protein is CASSPPFADTGELFF. In DNA, the CDR3 is TGTGCCAGCTCACCTCCATTTGCGGACACCGGGGAGCTGTTTTTT.

In this sample, this clonotype turned up many times. The J gene is TRBJ2-2, the V gene TRBV20-1, with 7 positions matching TRBD1. V was clipped by 2 bases and J by 3 bases; unmatched bases: 3. Germline CDR1 is DFQATT and CDR2 is SNEGSKA (reference sequence). The CDR3 sequence is 14 residues long. In DNA, the CDR3 is TGCAGTGCTAGAAAAGGGGGCCACACCGGGGAGCTGTTTTTT. Translating gives CSARKGGHTGELFF.

This clonotype has just a few counts. V gene TRBV7-9 combines with J gene TRBJ1-3, with 7 bases lining up with TRBD1. Losses at the gene ends were 1 base for V and 8 bases for J; bases not matched to a gene: 2. Germline-derived CDR1 and CDR2 are SEHNR and FQNEAQ (reference sequence). The CDR3 runs to 13 residues. The CDR3 nucleotides are TGTGCCAGCAGCTTAGGACAGGGTGACACCATATATTTT. It codes for CASSLGQGDTIYF.